The 14 T cell receptor beta chains in this list originate from one sample, sequenced in a study of graft-versus-host responses after intestinal transplantation. For these receptors, no antigen is known. TCRdb keeps only in-frame clones here, not all; method: immunoSEQ multiplex PCR. Among tens of thousands of clones listed, 90% to 95% were seen once. The sample in question was unstimulated CD8+ T cells sorted from spleen or lymph node cells, obtained before intestinal transplant. The receptors were gathered from a human donor who received an intestinal transplant.

The chain is built from TRBV5-1 and TRBJ1-2; D unresolved. The CDR3 length is 15 residues. Trimming removed 5 bases at V and 3 bases at J, with 17 bases between. The germline V gene encodes CDR1 SGHRS and CDR2 YFSETQ. The CDR3 DNA is TGCGCCAGCAGAATGGGTGGTCCGGGAGACTATGGCTACACCTTC. Translated: CASRMGGPGDYGYTF.

J is TRBJ1-2 and V is TRBV29-1, with D possibly matching TRBD1 (6 bases). Per germline, CDR1 SQVTM and CDR2 ANQGSEA. The CDR3 spans 13 residues. V was clipped by 7 bases and J by 2 bases, with 14 bases between them. CDR3 in DNA: TGCAGCGGTGGGGGGGCGGACAACTATGGCTACACCTTC. It translates to CSGGGADNYGYTF.

The V and J genes are TRBV7-9 and TRBJ1-2, with 9 nucleotides matching TRBD1. Trimming at V came to 5 bases and at J to 12 bases, leaving 7 bases not matched to a gene. The CDR3 is made up of 12 amino acids. Germline V gene lookup returns CDR1 SEHNR and CDR2 FQNEAQ (reference sequence). The CDR3 reads CASSNPGQGHTF. DNA of the CDR3: TGTGCCAGCAGCAACCCGGGACAGGGCCACACCTTC.

J is TRBJ2-7 and V is TRBV6-1; D remains ambiguous. Germline CDR1 and CDR2: MNHNS and SASEGT. The CDR3 contains 11 residues. Trimming took 4 bases from V and 7 from J, leaving 8 bases between them. The CDR3 region is CASSAVKEQYF. Written as DNA, the CDR3 is TGTGCCAGCAGTGCGGTAAAGGAGCAGTACTTC.

This chain joins TRBV6-1 and TRBJ2-1; possibly TRBD2 for D (6 bases). The CDR3 extends over 15 amino acids. Trimming cost V 1 base and J 3 bases, with 10 bases left between them. CDR1 and CDR2 from the germline V gene are MNHNS and SASEGT. The CDR3, as DNA: TGTGCCAGCAGTGAAGAGGCGGGGCGCTACAATGAGCAGTTCTTC. As protein: CASSEEAGRYNEQFF.

This clone has a single count. The V gene is TRBV29-1, the J gene TRBJ2-3; TRBD2 agrees at 12 bases. V lost 7 bases and J lost 2; bases outside the gene matches: 1. The CDR3 contains 13 residues. CDR1 is SQVTM and CDR2 is ANQGSEA in the germline V gene. The CDR3 DNA reads TGCAGCGGGACTAGCGGGGCCACAGATACGCAGTATTTT. It is translated as CSGTSGATDTQYF.

The gene calls are TRBV7-6 and TRBJ2-7; possibly TRBD2 for D (6 bases). Germline loops: CDR1 SGHVS, CDR2 FNYEAQ. The V gene lost 2 bases and the J gene lost 7 bases, with 9 bases spanning the gap. The CDR3 sequence is 12 residues long. This CDR3 reads CASSLYGGEQYF. CDR3 sequence (DNA): TGTGCCAGCAGCTTATACGGGGGAGAGCAGTACTTC.

On this clone itself: The missing conserved phenylalanine or tryptophan at the end of this CDR3 makes a read error likely. This rearrangement joins TRBV15 to TRBJ1-1; TRBD1 aligns across 8 bases. CDR1 and CDR2 (germline): LNHNV, YYDKDF (reference sequence). This CDR3 comprises 17 residues. Germline trimming cut 2 bases from V and 3 bases from J; bases unmatched to any gene: 11. CDR3 bases: TGTGCCACCAGCAGACCGGATGAGACAGGGGTTTACACTGAAGCTTTCCTT. Encoded protein: CATSRPDETGVYTEAFL.

This chain joins TRBV2 and TRBJ2-1; D gene uncertain. This CDR3 has 15 amino acids. Trimming removed 4 bases at V and 6 bases at J, with 16 bases between. Germline loops: CDR1 SNHLY, CDR2 FYNNEI. The CDR3 nucleotides read TGTGCCAGCAGTGGGTCTACCGCTCCTCCCAATGAGCAGTTCTTC. Its translation: CASSGSTAPPNEQFF.

The chain links TRBV4-2 to TRBJ2-3; 11 bases match TRBD2. After removal of 2 bases from V and 3 bases from J, the junction contained 7 bases not matched to a gene. The CDR3 sequence is 17 residues long. CDR1 LGHNA and CDR2 YNFKEQ come from the germline V gene. The DNA of the CDR3 is TGTGCCAGCAGCCAAATGGCGGCTAGCGGGAGGACAGATACGCAGTATTTT. Translation: CASSQMAASGRTDTQYF.

The J gene is TRBJ2-7, the V gene TRBV13, with TRBD2 matching 7 bases. CDR3 size: 15 residues. The ends lost 2 bases at V and 0 bases at J; junction bases unmatched: 4. Germline assignment: CDR1 PRHDT and CDR2 FYEKMQ (reference sequence). In DNA form, the CDR3 reads TGTGCCAGCAGCTTATCTACTAGCGCCTCCTACGAGCAGTACTTC. Its protein product is CASSLSTSASYEQYF.

The V call is TRBV4-1, the J call TRBJ1-2; D might be TRBD1 (5 bases). V was clipped by 0 bases and J by 3 bases, with 14 bases between them. Germline lookup yields CDR1 MGHRA and CDR2 YSYEKL. The CDR3 covers 16 residues. The CDR3 sequence is CASSQEPSPGDYGYTF. CDR3 DNA sequence: TGCGCCAGCAGCCAAGAGCCATCGCCGGGGGACTATGGCTACACCTTC.

This clone was seen a single time. The genes are TRBV5-8 and TRBJ1-1, with D maybe TRBD1 (5 bases). CDR1 and CDR2 from the germline V gene are SGHTS and YDEGEE. The CDR3 length is 14 residues. V gave up 9 bases and J gave up 5 bases, with 20 bases separating them. The CDR3 here is CAINPGGVGTEAFF. CDR3 coding DNA: TGTGCCATCAACCCGGGAGGGGTCGGAACTGAAGCTTTCTTT.

The chain couples TRBV10-2 to TRBJ2-5, with D possibly matching TRBD2 (7 bases). Trimming removed 0 bases from V and 5 bases from J, with 13 bases in between. CDR1 and CDR2 from the germline V gene are WSHSY and SAAADI. The CDR3 has 15 amino acids. As DNA, the CDR3 is TGCGCCAGCAGTGAGTCGGGGGGGGCCGCCGAGACCCAGTACTTC. Encoded protein: CASSESGGAAETQYF.